This is a list of T cell receptor beta chains from one sample in a study of cytomegalovirus exposure and HLA in healthy donors. Here immunoSEQ multiplex PCR was the method, and the copy in TCRdb shows in-frame clones only, minus some. The sample yields 150,000 or so clones, more than 60% seen once. Sequenced input: PBMCs. These TCRs come from a man between 35 and 55 years old in good health and CMV-seronegative. The CDR3 runs from the conserved cysteine through the conserved F or W. The order of the fields is clone size, CDR3 length, D gene, V gene, J gene, CDR3 DNA, CDR3 protein. D genes are given only for firm matches. Rows give clone size only sometimes, using once, few, many, or a class for an expanded clone.

size: NA; length: 14; D: NA; V: TRBV7-8; J: TRBJ2-7; DNA: TGTGCCAGCAGCTTGGCGACCCAGGGATACGAGCAGTACTTC; CDR3: CASSLATQGYEQYF
size: NA; length: 14; D: NA; V: TRBV5-1; J: TRBJ2-3; DNA: TGCGCCAGCAGCTTGATCGGTTTCACAGATACGCAGTATTTT; CDR3: CASSLIGFTDTQYF
size: NA; length: 15; D: NA; V: TRBV7-9; J: TRBJ1-6; DNA: TGTGCCAGCAGCTTAGACGGGGTAGGCAATTCACCCCTCCACTTT; CDR3: CASSLDGVGNSPLHF
size: NA; length: 12; D: TRBD1; V: TRBV10-1; J: TRBJ2-3; DNA: TGCGCCACACAGGGGGGCACAGATACGCAGTATTTT; CDR3: CATQGGTDTQYF
size: NA; length: 17; D: NA; V: TRBV9; J: TRBJ2-3; DNA: TGTGCCAGCAGCGTAGGCATGCAAGCTCCGAGGACAGATACGCAGTATTTT; CDR3: CASSVGMQAPRTDTQYF
size: NA; length: 13; D: TRBD1; V: TRBV19; J: TRBJ1-2; DNA: TGTGCCAGTAGTACCCAGACAGGGTTTGGCTACACCTTC; CDR3: CASSTQTGFGYTF
size: NA; length: 13; D: NA; V: TRBV11-1; J: TRBJ2-7; DNA: TGTGCCAGCAGCCCACAGACGGTTTACGAGCAGTACTTC; CDR3: CASSPQTVYEQYF
size: NA; length: 14; D: TRBD1; V: TRBV7-9; J: TRBJ1-4; DNA: TGTGCCAGCAGCAACAGGGGGGCCCTTGAAAAACTGTTTTTT; CDR3: CASSNRGALEKLFF
size: NA; length: 15; D: NA; V: TRBV27; J: TRBJ2-7; DNA: TGTGCCAGCAGTTTATCAAGTCCAGGGGGGTACGAGCAGTACTTC; CDR3: CASSLSSPGGYEQYF
size: NA; length: 15; D: TRBD1; V: TRBV28; J: TRBJ1-1; DNA: TGTGCCAGCAGTTTCCAGACAGGGGGTGTTACTGAAGCTTTCTTT; CDR3: CASSFQTGGVTEAFF
size: NA; length: 16; D: TRBD2; V: TRBV10-3; J: TRBJ2-3; DNA: TGTGCCATCAGTGAGTGGCTAGCGGGGGGTGCAGATACGCAGTATTTT; CDR3: CAISEWLAGGADTQYF
size: NA; length: 14; D: NA; V: TRBV7-9; J: TRBJ1-2; DNA: TGTGCCAGCAGCTTAGACAGTTTTAACTATGGCTACACCTTC; CDR3: CASSLDSFNYGYTF
size: NA; length: 17; D: TRBD1; V: TRBV5-4; J: TRBJ1-1; DNA: TGTGCCAGCAGCTTGGAGGGGGCTCGGCTGCGGAACACTGAAGCTTTCTTT; CDR3: CASSLEGARLRNTEAFF
size: NA; length: 15; D: TRBD2; V: TRBV2; J: TRBJ2-3; DNA: TGTGCCAGCAGAGGGACTAGCGGGCTCACAGATACGCAGTATTTT; CDR3: CASRGTSGLTDTQYF
size: NA; length: 16; D: NA; V: TRBV4-3; J: TRBJ2-7; DNA: TGCGCCAGCAGCCAAGAAAGACAGGTTTCACGCTACGAGCAGTACTTC; CDR3: CASSQERQVSRYEQYF
size: NA; length: 16; D: NA; V: TRBV4-2; J: TRBJ1-2; DNA: TGTGCCAGCAGCCAACCGAGTCCAGGCATAAACTATGGCTACACCTTC; CDR3: CASSQPSPGINYGYTF
size: NA; length: 13; D: NA; V: TRBV7-2; J: TRBJ2-7; DNA: TGTGCCAGCAGCTTGGGCTTTAACTACGAGCAGTACTTC; CDR3: CASSLGFNYEQYF
size: NA; length: 15; D: NA; V: TRBV9; J: TRBJ1-4; DNA: TGTGCCAGCAGCCCTAACGGACAGTGGAATGAAAAACTGTTTTTT; CDR3: CASSPNGQWNEKLFF
size: NA; length: 13; D: NA; V: TRBV10-3; J: TRBJ1-2; DNA: TGTGCCATCAGTGAGAGCAGGGGCTATGGCTACACCTTC; CDR3: CAISESRGYGYTF
size: NA; length: 13; D: NA; V: TRBV9; J: TRBJ1-1; DNA: TGTGCCAGCAGTGGGGCGATGGACACTGAAGCTTTCTTT; CDR3: CASSGAMDTEAFF
size: NA; length: 13; D: NA; V: TRBV9; J: TRBJ2-6; DNA: TGTGCGACGCAGGGTTCTGGGGCCAACGTCCTGACTTTC; CDR3: CATQGSGANVLTF
size: NA; length: 13; D: NA; V: TRBV6-6; J: TRBJ1-5; DNA: TGTGCCAGCAGTTACTTCGAGCATCAGCCCCAGCATTTT; CDR3: CASSYFEHQPQHF
size: NA; length: 14; D: TRBD1; V: TRBV11-2; J: TRBJ1-4; DNA: TGTGCCAGCAGCTTAGGACAGGGAGACGAAAAACTGTTTTTT; CDR3: CASSLGQGDEKLFF
size: NA; length: 16; D: NA; V: TRBV10-2; J: TRBJ2-7; DNA: TGCGCCAGCAGTGAGTCCCCGGGGGGCGTTGGCTACGAGCAGTACTTC; CDR3: CASSESPGGVGYEQYF
size: NA; length: 15; D: NA; V: TRBV7-9; J: TRBJ1-1; DNA: TGTGCCAGCAGCTTAGTAACTTTTTGGGGCGCTGAAGCTTTCTTT; CDR3: CASSLVTFWGAEAFF
size: NA; length: 16; D: NA; V: TRBV6-6; J: TRBJ1-3; DNA: TGTGCCAGCAGGCCTATGGAGGGAAGCTCTGGAAACACCATATATTTT; CDR3: CASRPMEGSSGNTIYF
size: NA; length: 13; D: NA; V: TRBV19; J: TRBJ2-5; DNA: TGTGCCAGTAGTGATCTACCTCAAGAGACCCAGTACTTC; CDR3: CASSDLPQETQYF
size: few; length: 16; D: NA; V: TRBV6-5; J: TRBJ2-7; DNA: TGTGCCAGCAGTTCCTACAGGGTAAAGAACTCCTACGAGCAGTACTTC; CDR3: CASSSYRVKNSYEQYF
size: NA; length: 16; D: NA; V: TRBV5-1; J: TRBJ1-3; DNA: TGCGCCAGCAGTACCACAGGATTAAGCTCTGGAAACACCATATATTTT; CDR3: CASSTTGLSSGNTIYF
size: NA; length: 13; D: TRBD1; V: TRBV6-1; J: TRBJ1-2; DNA: TGTGCCAGCAGACTCCGGGACAGTAATGGCTACACCTTC; CDR3: CASRLRDSNGYTF
size: NA; length: 13; D: NA; V: TRBV11-3; J: TRBJ1-1; DNA: TGTGCCAGCAGCTTAGGCCCCCTTCGGGAAGCTTTCTTT; CDR3: CASSLGPLREAFF
size: NA; length: 13; D: NA; V: TRBV9; J: TRBJ2-3; DNA: TGTGCCAGCAGCCTGACAGGCACAGATACGCAGTATTTT; CDR3: CASSLTGTDTQYF
size: few; length: 13; D: NA; V: TRBV27; J: TRBJ2-1; DNA: TGTGCCAGCAGTTCTAACAGGGACAATGAGCAGTTCTTC; CDR3: CASSSNRDNEQFF
size: NA; length: 13; D: TRBD1; V: TRBV18; J: TRBJ2-7; DNA: TGTGCCAGCTCACCCCAGGGGGCTTACGAGCAGTACTTC; CDR3: CASSPQGAYEQYF
size: NA; length: 15; D: NA; V: TRBV9; J: TRBJ2-1; DNA: TGTGCCAGCAGCGTAGGGCCAGGCTCCTACAATGAGCAGTTCTTC; CDR3: CASSVGPGSYNEQFF
size: NA; length: 15; D: TRBD1; V: TRBV7-6; J: TRBJ2-3; DNA: TGTGCCAGCAGCTTAGGACAGGGCGGCACAGATACGCAGTATTTT; CDR3: CASSLGQGGTDTQYF
size: NA; length: 16; D: TRBD1; V: TRBV28; J: TRBJ2-2; DNA: TGTGCCAGCAGTCCACAGGGGGCGGGGAACACCGGGGAGCTGTTTTTT; CDR3: CASSPQGAGNTGELFF
size: NA; length: 15; D: NA; V: TRBV4-3; J: TRBJ2-7; DNA: TGCGCCAGCAGCCAAGAGTTCGACGCGGCCTACGAGCAGTACTTC; CDR3: CASSQEFDAAYEQYF
size: NA; length: 18; D: TRBD2; V: TRBV19; J: TRBJ2-2; DNA: TGTGCCAGTAGTATAGAACTAGCGGGGGTTCCGAACACCGGGGAGCTGTTTTTT; CDR3: CASSIELAGVPNTGELFF
size: few; length: 15; D: TRBD1; V: TRBV2; J: TRBJ2-1; DNA: TGTGCCAGCAGTGCGAACAGGGGAGCATACAATGAGCAGTTCTTC; CDR3: CASSANRGAYNEQFF
size: NA; length: 15; D: NA; V: TRBV7-3; J: TRBJ2-1; DNA: TGTGCCAGCAGCTCTATAGAGGCAGTCTACAATGAGCAGTTCTTC; CDR3: CASSSIEAVYNEQFF
size: NA; length: 16; D: TRBD1; V: TRBV7-9; J: TRBJ1-4; DNA: TGTGCCAGCAGCCTTTTACAGGGGGGTTATCGTGAAAAACTGTTTTTT; CDR3: CASSLLQGGYREKLFF
size: few; length: 16; D: NA; V: TRBV7-8; J: TRBJ1-1; DNA: TGTGCCAGCAACATTATATACGGGACACCCCCTCCTGAAGCTTTCTTT; CDR3: CASNIIYGTPPPEAFF
size: NA; length: 15; D: TRBD1; V: TRBV7-3; J: TRBJ1-1; DNA: TGTGCCAGCAGCTTAATAGGGGGCGCGGACACTGAAGCTTTCTTT; CDR3: CASSLIGGADTEAFF
size: few; length: 14; D: TRBD1; V: TRBV2; J: TRBJ1-1; DNA: TGTGCCAGCAGCGAGCCTAGACAGGGAACTGAAGCTTTCTTT; CDR3: CASSEPRQGTEAFF
size: once; length: 15; D: NA; V: TRBV28; J: TRBJ1-1; DNA: TGTGCCAGCAGTTCAACCGGGACAAGTGACACTGAAGCTTTCTTT; CDR3: CASSSTGTSDTEAFF
size: NA; length: 15; D: TRBD1; V: TRBV7-2; J: TRBJ1-1; DNA: TGTGCCAGCAGCCAAACCGGGACAGAGAACACTGAAGCTTTCTTT; CDR3: CASSQTGTENTEAFF
size: NA; length: 15; D: TRBD1; V: TRBV13; J: TRBJ2-1; DNA: TGTGCCAGCAGCTCGGACAGGGAGCCTTACAATGAGCAGTTCTTC; CDR3: CASSSDREPYNEQFF
size: NA; length: 15; D: NA; V: TRBV5-1; J: TRBJ1-2; DNA: TGCGCCAGCAGCCTCGACACCGGTCGTGAGTTCGGCTACACCTTC; CDR3: CASSLDTGREFGYTF
size: NA; length: 17; D: NA; V: TRBV7-9; J: TRBJ1-5; DNA: TGTGCCAGCAGCTTAGGGGTGGGACAAGATAGCAATCAGCCCCAGCATTTT; CDR3: CASSLGVGQDSNQPQHF